The T cell receptor (beta chain) described here comes from a study of control samples from healthy donors and cancer patients. The assay was immunoSEQ multiplex PCR, and TCRdb's table has in-frame clones only and misses some. The sample consists of about 85,000 clones, around 90% of them appearing once. This clonotype originated in a woman aged 55-75 years in good health. The sequencing sample was made of blood.

The DNA of the CDR3 is TGTGCCAGCAGTGAGAATTTATTGGGGTCTTTCTTT. Its protein is CASSENLLGSFF. V is TRBV6-1 and J is TRBJ1-1; D ambiguous. V gave up 3 bases and J gave up 12 bases, with 14 bases separating them. The CDR3 is 12 residues long. CDR1 and CDR2 from the germline V gene are MNHNS and SASEGT.